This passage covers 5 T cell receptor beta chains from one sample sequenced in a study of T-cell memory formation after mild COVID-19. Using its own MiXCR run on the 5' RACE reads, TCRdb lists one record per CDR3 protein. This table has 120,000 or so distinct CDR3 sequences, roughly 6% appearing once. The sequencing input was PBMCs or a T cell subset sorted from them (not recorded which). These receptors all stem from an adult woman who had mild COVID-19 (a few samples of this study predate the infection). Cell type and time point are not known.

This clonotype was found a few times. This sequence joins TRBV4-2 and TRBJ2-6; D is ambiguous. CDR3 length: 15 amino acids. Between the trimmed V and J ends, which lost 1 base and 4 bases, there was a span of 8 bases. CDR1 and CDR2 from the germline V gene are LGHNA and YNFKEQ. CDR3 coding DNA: TGTGCCAGCAGCCAAGGTCAGTCCGGGGCCAACGTCCTGACTTTC. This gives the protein CASSQGQSGANVLTF.

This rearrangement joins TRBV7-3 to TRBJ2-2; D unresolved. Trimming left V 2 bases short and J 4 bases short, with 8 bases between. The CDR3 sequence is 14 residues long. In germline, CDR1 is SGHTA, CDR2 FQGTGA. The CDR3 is CASSLDLVTGELFF. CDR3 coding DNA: TGTGCCAGCAGCTTAGACTTAGTCACCGGGGAGCTGTTTTTT.

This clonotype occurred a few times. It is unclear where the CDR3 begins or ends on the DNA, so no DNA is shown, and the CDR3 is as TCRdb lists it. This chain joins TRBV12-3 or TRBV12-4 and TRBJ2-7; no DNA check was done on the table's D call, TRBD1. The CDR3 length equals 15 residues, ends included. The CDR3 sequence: CASSSSRDRTYEQYF.

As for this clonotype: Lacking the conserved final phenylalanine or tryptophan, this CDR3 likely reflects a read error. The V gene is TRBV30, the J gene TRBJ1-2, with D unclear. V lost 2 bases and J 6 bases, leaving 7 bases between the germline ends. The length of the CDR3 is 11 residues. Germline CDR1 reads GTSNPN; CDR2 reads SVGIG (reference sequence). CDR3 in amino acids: CAWSRVDGYTV. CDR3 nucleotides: TGTGCCTGGAGTCGAGTAGATGGCTACACCGTC.

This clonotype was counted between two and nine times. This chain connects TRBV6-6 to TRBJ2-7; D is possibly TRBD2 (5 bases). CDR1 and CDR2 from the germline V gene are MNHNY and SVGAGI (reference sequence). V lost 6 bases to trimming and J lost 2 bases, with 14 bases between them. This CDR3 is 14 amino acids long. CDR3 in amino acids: CASSRLDGTYEQYF. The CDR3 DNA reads TGTGCCAGCAGCCGACTGGACGGGACCTACGAGCAGTACTTC.